This is a list of T cell receptor beta chains from one sample in a study of blood T cell repertoires in COVID-19. Here immunoSEQ multiplex PCR was the method, and the copy in TCRdb shows in-frame clones only, minus some. The sample records approximately 60,000 clones, approximately 84% being singletons. Sequences were obtained from peripheral blood. These receptor sequences come from a middle-aged man with active COVID-19. Each CDR3 is given with its conserved first and last residue. A D gene is named only where the DNA matches it firmly. Expanded clones are given a class, and other clones once, few, many or no size at all.

j_call | d_call | v_call | clone_size | cdr3_nt | cdr3_aa
TRBJ1-3 | . | TRBV4-1 | . | TGCGCCAGCAGCCAAGCCGGTACCCAGGGTGGAAACACCATATATTTT | CASSQAGTQGGNTIYF
TRBJ2-7 | TRBD1 | TRBV11-1 | . | TGTGCCAGCAGCCTACAGGGGGCTGTGAACGAGCAGTACTTC | CASSLQGAVNEQYF
TRBJ2-1 | . | TRBV12-5 | . | TGTGCTAGTGGTCTAGGGGTGTTAGATGAGCAGTTCTTC | CASGLGVLDEQFF
TRBJ1-2 | . | TRBV25-1 | . | TGTGCCAGCAGCCCCGGGACAGGCTACACCTTC | CASSPGTGYTF
TRBJ2-1 | TRBD1 | TRBV5-1 | . | TGCGCCAGCATGGGGACAGGGGCAGATGATGAGCAGTTCTTC | CASMGTGADDEQFF
TRBJ2-7 | . | TRBV3-1/TRBV3-2 | few | TGTGCCAGCAGCCAAGTAGAAATGTCTAGCGAGACCTACGAGCAGTACTTC | CASSQVEMSSETYEQYF
TRBJ2-1 | TRBD1 | TRBV5-1 | once | TGCGCCAGCAGCCCGGGACAGTCCTACAATGAGCAGTTCTTC | CASSPGQSYNEQFF
TRBJ2-6 | TRBD1 | TRBV14 | once | TGTGCCAGCAGTCTACAGGGGGCTGGGGCCAACGTCCTGACTTTC | CASSLQGAGANVLTF
TRBJ1-5 | . | TRBV12-3/TRBV12-4 | . | TGTGCCAGCAGTTTTAGCAGTGGTCAGCCCCAGCATTTT | CASSFSSGQPQHF
TRBJ2-3 | . | TRBV11-3 | . | TGTGCCAGCAGCTTTTTCGCACAGGATACGCAGTATTTT | CASSFFAQDTQYF
TRBJ2-7 | . | TRBV5-1 | . | TGCGCCAGTGCCAGAGGCTCCGCGTCTACCTACGAGCAGTACTTC | CASARGSASTYEQYF
TRBJ1-5 | TRBD1 | TRBV6-5 | . | TGTGCCAGCCAGCGGACAGGGGCTCAGCCCCAGCATTTT | CASQRTGAQPQHF
TRBJ2-1 | TRBD2 | TRBV3-1/TRBV3-2 | . | TGTGCCAGCAGCCGACTAGCGGGGAGCAATGAGCAGTTCTTC | CASSRLAGSNEQFF